One sample yielded the 13 T cell receptor beta chains listed below, sequenced in a study of early T cells in non-severe SARS-CoV-2 infection. TCRdb re-called the 5' RACE reads with MiXCR, one entry per CDR3 protein. Of about 110,000 distinct CDR3 sequences in the sample, over 10% were seen once. Sequenced here: whole blood, sampled at baseline. Receptors originate from an adult who was a healthcare worker with PCR-confirmed SARS-CoV-2 infection or an uninfected control (not recorded which).

DNA for the CDR3: TGTGCCAGCAGTTACAGAGGGGGCGGAGAGACCCAGTACTTC. This sequence encodes CASSYRGGGETQYF. J is TRBJ2-5 and V is TRBV6-5; 7 nucleotides align to TRBD1. The J segment lost 4 bases and the V segment lost 2 bases, leaving 4 bases of the junction unmatched. The CDR3 length is 14 residues. Germline V gene sequence: CDR1 MNHEY, CDR2 SVGAGI.

In this sample, this clonotype turned up many times. The V call is TRBV5-1, the J call TRBJ2-3, with D unclear. Germline CDR1 and CDR2: SGHRS and YFSETQ. The germline V and J ends were trimmed by 0 bases and 0 bases, with 11 bases remaining between them. This CDR3 is built from 16 residues. CDR3 residues: CASSLATYMSTDTQYF. The DNA for the CDR3 is TGCGCCAGCAGCTTGGCCACCTACATGAGCACAGATACGCAGTATTTT.

This clonotype was counted a few times. The CDR3 here is CASSLRQGGATEAFF. CDR3 sequence (DNA): TGCGCCAGCAGCTTGAGACAGGGTGGGGCAACTGAAGCTTTCTTT. This chain connects TRBV5-1 to TRBJ1-1; 7 bases are shared with TRBD1. The CDR3 sequence is 15 residues long. The V and J ends lost 1 base and 5 bases, in that order; junction bases with no gene match: 8. The germline V gene encodes CDR1 SGHRS and CDR2 YFSETQ.

V usage is TRBV29-1 and J usage is TRBJ2-3, with D unresolved. The CDR3 is 13 residues long. Germline assignment: CDR1 SQVTM and CDR2 ANQGSEA. V shed 0 bases and J shed 5 bases, with 9 bases lying between them. The chain's CDR3 is CSVEEGSEDTQYF. In DNA, the CDR3 is TGCAGCGTTGAAGAAGGGTCGGAAGATACGCAGTATTTT.

The genes are TRBV18 and TRBJ1-5; 8 bases fit TRBD1. V was clipped by 3 bases and J by 6 bases; unmatched bases: 4. The germline V gene encodes CDR1 KGHSH and CDR2 LQKENI. CDR3 size: 14 residues. CDR3 amino acids: CASSPQGATQPQHF. CDR3 nucleotides: TGTGCCAGCTCACCCCAGGGGGCCACTCAGCCCCAGCATTTT.

This clonotype was counted only a few times. This rearrangement joins TRBV20-1 to TRBJ1-1; D is uncertain. Germline assignment: CDR1 DFQATT and CDR2 SNEGSKA (reference sequence). V lost 1 base and J lost 5, with 11 bases in between. The CDR3 has 13 amino acids. CDR3 nucleotides: TGCAGTGCTAGAGGCCCCTCGGTTACTGAAGCTTTCTTT. Encoded protein: CSARGPSVTEAFF.

This clonotype occurred many times. The V call is TRBV6-1, the J call TRBJ1-1; the D gene is possibly TRBD1 (5 bases). V was trimmed by 4 bases and J by 0 bases, leaving 6 bases between them. CDR3 length: 13 residues. Germline V gene data show CDR1 as MNHNS and CDR2 as SASEGT. The CDR3 loop reads CASSGQMNTEAFF. Here the CDR3 DNA reads TGTGCCAGCAGTGGACAGATGAACACTGAAGCTTTCTTT.

This clonotype was counted ten times or more. This chain uses TRBV7-9 with TRBJ2-1, with 7 bases identical to TRBD1. Germline lookup yields CDR1 SEHNR and CDR2 FQNEAQ (reference sequence). The CDR3 is 16 residues long. V lost 1 base, J lost 3 bases, and 6 bases stayed unmatched. In DNA, the CDR3 is TGTGCCAGCAGCTTAGGGACAGGCTCCCGCTACAATGAGCAGTTCTTC. Residues: CASSLGTGSRYNEQFF.

This clonotype was found many times. One end of the junction fails to match germline, which may point to a read error. The chain joins TRBV5-1 to TRBJ2-7, with TRBD1 identical over 10 bases. Germline CDR1 is SGHRS and CDR2 is YFSETQ. This CDR3 has 14 residues. As DNA, the CDR3 is TGTGCCAGCAGTTTAGGGACAGGGGCCTACGAGCAGTACTTC. Residues: CASSLGTGAYEQYF.

V is TRBV18 and J is TRBJ1-1; D is unclear. The germline V gene encodes CDR1 KGHSH and CDR2 LQKENI. The CDR3 runs 12 residues. The V and J ends lost 5 bases and 11 bases respectively, with 15 bases between them. Here the CDR3 reads CASSARTLDAFF. DNA of the CDR3: TGTGCCAGCTCAGCGCGGACCCTAGACGCTTTCTTT.

The chain joins TRBV20-1 to TRBJ2-3; D gene ambiguous. V gave up 6 bases and J gave up 4 bases, with 11 bases separating them. Germline V gives CDR1 DFQATT, CDR2 SNEGSKA (reference sequence). CDR3 length: 12 residues. This chain's CDR3 is CSAPWNADTQYF. CDR3 coding DNA: TGCAGTGCCCCCTGGAACGCAGATACGCAGTATTTT.

This rearrangement joins TRBV4-1 to TRBJ2-5; TRBD2 might be the D (5 bases). The length of the CDR3 is 16 residues. Germline CDR1 MGHRA, CDR2 YSYEKL. Trimming stripped 1 base from V and 2 bases from J, with 14 bases between. CDR3 DNA: TGCGCCAGCAGCCAAGCTTACACTCCGGGACAAGAGACCCAGTACTTC. This translates into CASSQAYTPGQETQYF.

In its sample, this clonotype was seen once. The rearrangement joins TRBV20-1 to TRBJ2-7, with D tentatively TRBD1 (6 bases). Trimming shortened V by 3 bases and J by 5 bases, and 11 bases separated the two germline ends. The CDR3 loop spans 12 amino acids. Germline V gives CDR1 DFQATT, CDR2 SNEGSKA (reference sequence). The CDR3, as DNA: TGCAGTGCTAGGCTCGCAGGGGACGAGCAGTACTTC. It codes for CSARLAGDEQYF.